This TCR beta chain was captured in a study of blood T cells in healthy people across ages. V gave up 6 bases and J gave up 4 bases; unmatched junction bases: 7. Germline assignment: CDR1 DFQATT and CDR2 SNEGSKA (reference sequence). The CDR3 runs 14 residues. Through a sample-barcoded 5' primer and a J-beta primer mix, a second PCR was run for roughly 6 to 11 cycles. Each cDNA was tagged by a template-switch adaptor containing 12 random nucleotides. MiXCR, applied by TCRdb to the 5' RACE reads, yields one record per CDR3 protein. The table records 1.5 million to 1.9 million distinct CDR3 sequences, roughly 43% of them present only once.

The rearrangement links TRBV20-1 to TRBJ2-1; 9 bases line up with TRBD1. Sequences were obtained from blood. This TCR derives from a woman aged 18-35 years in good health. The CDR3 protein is CSALQTGGYNEQFF. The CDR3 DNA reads TGCAGTGCCCTCCAGACAGGGGGTTACAATGAGCAGTTCTTC.